The clone carrying this T cell receptor (beta chain) was seen more than once but under ten times. The antigen remains unidentified. The data derive from a study of T-cell memory formation after mild COVID-19. In TCRdb, the 5' RACE reads were re-called with MiXCR into one record per CDR3 protein. The profile shows under 200,000 distinct CDR3 sequences, 11% of them singletons. Study results and caveats: Detection of some responders pre-infection suggested pre-existing cross-reactive memory T cells participated.

V lost 0 bases and J 0 bases, leaving 8 bases between the germline ends. Germline V gene data show CDR1 as MNHEY and CDR2 as SVGEGT. The CDR3 is 16 residues long. The chain employs TRBV6-2 or TRBV6-3 and TRBJ2-2, with D unresolved. The sample taken for sequencing was PBMCs or a T cell subset sorted from them (not recorded which). This TCR was sampled from a man aged 18 to 35 who had mild COVID-19 (a few samples of this study predate the infection). Cell type and time point are not known. CDR3 loop: CASSYSTTTNTGELFF. The CDR3 coding sequence is TGTGCCAGCAGTTACTCGACCACAACGAACACCGGGGAGCTGTTTTTT.